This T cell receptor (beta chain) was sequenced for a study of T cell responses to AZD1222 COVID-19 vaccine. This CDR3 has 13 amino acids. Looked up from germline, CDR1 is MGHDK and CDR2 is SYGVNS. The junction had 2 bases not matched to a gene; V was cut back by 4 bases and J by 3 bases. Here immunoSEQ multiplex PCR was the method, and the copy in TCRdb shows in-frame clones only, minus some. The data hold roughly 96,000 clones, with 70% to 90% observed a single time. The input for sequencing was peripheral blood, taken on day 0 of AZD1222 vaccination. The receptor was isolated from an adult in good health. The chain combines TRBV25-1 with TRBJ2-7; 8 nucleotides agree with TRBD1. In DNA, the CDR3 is TGTGCCAGCAGTGCTACAGGGGGCTACGAGCAGTACTTC. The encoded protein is CASSATGGYEQYF.